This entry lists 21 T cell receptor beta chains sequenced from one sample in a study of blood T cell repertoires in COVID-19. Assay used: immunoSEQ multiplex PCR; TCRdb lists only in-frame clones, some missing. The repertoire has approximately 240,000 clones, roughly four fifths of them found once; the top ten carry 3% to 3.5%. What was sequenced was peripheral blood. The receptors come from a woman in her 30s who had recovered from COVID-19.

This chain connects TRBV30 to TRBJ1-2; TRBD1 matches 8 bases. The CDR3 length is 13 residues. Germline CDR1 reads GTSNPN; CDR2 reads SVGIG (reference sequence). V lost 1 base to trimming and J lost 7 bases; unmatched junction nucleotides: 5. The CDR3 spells CAWSGGGQGGYTF. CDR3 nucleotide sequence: TGTGCCTGGAGTGGGGGAGGACAGGGTGGCTACACCTTC.

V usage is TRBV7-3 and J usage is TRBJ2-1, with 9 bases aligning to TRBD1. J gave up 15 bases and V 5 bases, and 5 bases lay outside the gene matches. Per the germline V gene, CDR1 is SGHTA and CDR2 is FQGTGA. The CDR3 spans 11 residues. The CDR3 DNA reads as TGTGCCAGCAGCGACGGGACAGGGCTGTTCTTC. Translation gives CASSDGTGLFF. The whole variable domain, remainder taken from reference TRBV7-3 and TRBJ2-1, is GAGVSQTPSNKVTEKGKYVELRCDPISGHTALYWYRQSLGQGPEFLIYFQGTGAADDSGLPNDRFFAVRPEGSVSTLKIQRTERGDSAVYLCASSDGTGLFFGPGTRLTVL.

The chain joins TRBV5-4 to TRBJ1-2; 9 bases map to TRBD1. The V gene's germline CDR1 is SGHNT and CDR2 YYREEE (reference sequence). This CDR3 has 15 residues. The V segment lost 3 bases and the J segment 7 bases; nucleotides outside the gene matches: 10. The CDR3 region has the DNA TGTGCCAGCAGCTCCGGACAGGGGAATTCGGGTGGCTACACCTTC. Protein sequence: CASSSGQGNSGGYTF.

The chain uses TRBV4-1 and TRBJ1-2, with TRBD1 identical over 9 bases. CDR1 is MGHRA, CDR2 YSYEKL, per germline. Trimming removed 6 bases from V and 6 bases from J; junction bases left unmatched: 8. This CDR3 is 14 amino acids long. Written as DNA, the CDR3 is TGCGCCAGCAGGGCAACAGGGGGCATTGATGGCTACACCTTC. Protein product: CASRATGGIDGYTF.

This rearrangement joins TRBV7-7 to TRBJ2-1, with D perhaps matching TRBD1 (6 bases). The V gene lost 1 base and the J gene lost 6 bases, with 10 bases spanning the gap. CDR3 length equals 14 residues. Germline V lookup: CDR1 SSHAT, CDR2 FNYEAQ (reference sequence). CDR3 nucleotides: TGTGCCAGCAGCTTAGGGACAGAAGGCAATGAGCAGTTCTTC. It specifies CASSLGTEGNEQFF.

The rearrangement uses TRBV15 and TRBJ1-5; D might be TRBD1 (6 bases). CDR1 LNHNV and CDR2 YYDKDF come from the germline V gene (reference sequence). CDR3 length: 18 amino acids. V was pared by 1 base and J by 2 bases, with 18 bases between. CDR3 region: CATSRGSNTGSGNQPQHF. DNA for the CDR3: TGTGCCACCAGCAGAGGGTCCAACACAGGGTCGGGCAATCAGCCCCAGCATTTT.

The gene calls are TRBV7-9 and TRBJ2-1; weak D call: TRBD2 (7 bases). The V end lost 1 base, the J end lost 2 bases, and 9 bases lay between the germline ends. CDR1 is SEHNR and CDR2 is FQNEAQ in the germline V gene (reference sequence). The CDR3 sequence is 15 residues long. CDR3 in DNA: TGTGCCAGCAGCTTAGGAGGGGGGGCCTACAATGAGCAGTTCTTC. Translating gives CASSLGGGAYNEQFF. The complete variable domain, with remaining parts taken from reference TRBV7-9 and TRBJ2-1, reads DTGVSQNPRHKITKRGQNVTFRCDPISEHNRLYWYRQTLGQGPEFLTYFQNEAQLEKSRLLSDRFSAERPKGSFSTLEIQRTEQGDSAMYLCASSLGGGAYNEQFFGPGTRLTVL.

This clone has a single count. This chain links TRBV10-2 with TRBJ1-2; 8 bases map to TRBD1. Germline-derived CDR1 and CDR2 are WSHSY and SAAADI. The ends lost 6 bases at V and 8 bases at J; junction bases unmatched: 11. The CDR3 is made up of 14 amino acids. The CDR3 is CASSLGQAAGGYTF. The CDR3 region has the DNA TGCGCCAGCAGCCTGGGACAGGCGGCGGGGGGCTACACCTTC.

The CDR3 DNA sequence: TGTGCCACCTCCTGGGGGGGAATATACGAGCAGTACTTC. Translated: CATSWGGIYEQYF. The V call is TRBV5-4, the J call TRBJ2-7; TRBD2 agrees at 7 bases. The germline CDR1 and CDR2 sequences are SGHNT and YYREEE (reference sequence). CDR3 length: 13 amino acids. The V gene end was trimmed by 9 bases and the J gene end by 4 bases; junction bases not matched to a gene: 10.

The CDR3 DNA reads TGTGCCAGCAGTCGTCAGGGAGGAGGTCCCTATGGCTACACCTTC. The encoded protein is CASSRQGGGPYGYTF. The rearrangement links TRBV28 to TRBJ1-2; a possible D gene is TRBD1 (5 bases). Germline V CDR1 and CDR2: MDHEN, SYDVKM. Trimming took 5 bases from V and 4 from J, leaving 17 bases between them. This CDR3 is built from 15 residues.

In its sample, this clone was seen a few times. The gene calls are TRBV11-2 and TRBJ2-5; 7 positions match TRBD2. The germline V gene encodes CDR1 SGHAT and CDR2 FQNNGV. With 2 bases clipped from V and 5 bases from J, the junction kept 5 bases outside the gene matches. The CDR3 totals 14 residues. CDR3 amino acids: CASSLLAGEETQYF. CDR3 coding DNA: TGTGCCAGCAGCTTACTTGCGGGAGAGGAGACCCAGTACTTC.

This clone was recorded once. CDR3 sequence (DNA): TGTGCCAGCAGCCTCGGGACTAGCGGGAGAGATACGCAGTATTTT. It translates to CASSLGTSGRDTQYF. The V gene is TRBV7-3, the J gene TRBJ2-3; 14 bases are shared with TRBD2. The J segment lost 5 bases and the V segment lost 5 bases, leaving 3 bases of the junction unmatched. The CDR3 has 15 residues. Germline CDR1 SGHTA, CDR2 FQGTGA.

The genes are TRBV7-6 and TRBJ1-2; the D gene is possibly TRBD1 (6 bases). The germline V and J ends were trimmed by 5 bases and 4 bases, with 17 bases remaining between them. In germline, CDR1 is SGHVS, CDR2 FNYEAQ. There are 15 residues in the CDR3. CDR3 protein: CASSPTPRGPYGYTF. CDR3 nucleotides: TGTGCCAGCAGCCCAACCCCCAGGGGCCCCTATGGCTACACCTTC.

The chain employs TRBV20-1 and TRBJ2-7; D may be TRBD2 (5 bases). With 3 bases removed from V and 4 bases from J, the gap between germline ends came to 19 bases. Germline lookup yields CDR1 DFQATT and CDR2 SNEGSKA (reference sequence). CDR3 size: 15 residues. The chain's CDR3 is CSASLLRASRYEQYF. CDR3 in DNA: TGCAGTGCTAGTTTACTCAGAGCTAGCCGGTACGAGCAGTACTTC.

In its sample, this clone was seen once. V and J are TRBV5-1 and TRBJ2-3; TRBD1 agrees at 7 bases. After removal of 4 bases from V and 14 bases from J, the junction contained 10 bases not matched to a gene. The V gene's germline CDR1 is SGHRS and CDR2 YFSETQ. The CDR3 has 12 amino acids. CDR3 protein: CASSATGESPYF. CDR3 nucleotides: TGCGCCAGCAGCGCCACAGGGGAAAGTCCGTATTTT.

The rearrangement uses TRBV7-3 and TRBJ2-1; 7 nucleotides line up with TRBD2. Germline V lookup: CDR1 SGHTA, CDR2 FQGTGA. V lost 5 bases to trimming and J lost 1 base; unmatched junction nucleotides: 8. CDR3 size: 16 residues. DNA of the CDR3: TGTGCCAGCAGCCCGGTGGCGCGGGGGTCCTACAATGAGCAGTTCTTC. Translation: CASSPVARGSYNEQFF.

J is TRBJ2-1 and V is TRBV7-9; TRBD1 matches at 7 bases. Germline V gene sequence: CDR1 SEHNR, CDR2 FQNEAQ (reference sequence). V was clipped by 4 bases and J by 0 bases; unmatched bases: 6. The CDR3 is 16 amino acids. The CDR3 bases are TGTGCCAGCAGCTCCACAGGGGTCCCCTCCTACAATGAGCAGTTCTTC. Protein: CASSSTGVPSYNEQFF. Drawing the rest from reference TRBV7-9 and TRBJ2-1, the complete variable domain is DTGVSQNPRHKITKRGQNVTFRCDPISEHNRLYWYRQTLGQGPEFLTYFQNEAQLEKSRLLSDRFSAERPKGSFSTLEIQRTEQGDSAMYLCASSSTGVPSYNEQFFGPGTRLTVL.

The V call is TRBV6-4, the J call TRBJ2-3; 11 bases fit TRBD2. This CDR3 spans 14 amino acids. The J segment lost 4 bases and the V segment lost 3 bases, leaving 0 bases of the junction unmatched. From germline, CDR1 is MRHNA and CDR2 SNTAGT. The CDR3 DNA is TGTGCCAGCAGTGAACTAGCGGGAGCAGATACGCAGTATTTT. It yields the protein CASSELAGADTQYF.

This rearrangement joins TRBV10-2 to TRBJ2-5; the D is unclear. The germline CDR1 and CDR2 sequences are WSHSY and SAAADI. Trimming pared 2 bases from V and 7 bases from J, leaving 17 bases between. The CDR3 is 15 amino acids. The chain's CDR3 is CASSELLAAPGTQYF. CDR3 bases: TGCGCCAGCAGTGAGCTTTTGGCGGCCCCCGGGACCCAGTACTTC.

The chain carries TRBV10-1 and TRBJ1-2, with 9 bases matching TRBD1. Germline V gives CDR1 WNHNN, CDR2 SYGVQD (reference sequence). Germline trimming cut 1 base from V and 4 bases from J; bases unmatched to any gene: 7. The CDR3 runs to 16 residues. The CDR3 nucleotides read TGCGCCAGCAGTGAGTTCCCGGACAGGGGCGCCTATGGCTACACCTTC. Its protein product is CASSEFPDRGAYGYTF.

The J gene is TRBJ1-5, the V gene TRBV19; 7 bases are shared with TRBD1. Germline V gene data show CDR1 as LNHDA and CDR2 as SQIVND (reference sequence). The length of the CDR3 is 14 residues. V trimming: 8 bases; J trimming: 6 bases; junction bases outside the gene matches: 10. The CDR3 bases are TGTGCCAGTGCTACAGGGGTTCTGGGTCAGCCCCAGCATTTT. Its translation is CASATGVLGQPQHF.